A single sample gave rise to the 24 T cell receptor beta chains below, sequenced in a study of OX40 agonist ivuxolimab in advanced cancers. The table came from immunoSEQ multiplex PCR; TCRdb's copy has only in-frame clones and leaves some out. The sample has tens of thousands of clones, around 91% seen once; the top ten hold around 0.4%. Material: CD4+ or CD8+ T cells sorted from blood, obtained in a trial of the OX40 agonist ivuxolimab. The receptors shown here come from an adult with an advanced solid tumor such as melanoma, head and neck, liver or kidney cancer.

The chain joins TRBV27 to TRBJ1-3; D might be TRBD1 (5 bases). Trimming shortened V by 8 bases and J by 1 base, and 12 bases separated the two germline ends. This CDR3 region has 14 residues. CDR1 and CDR2 from the germline V gene are MNHEY and SMNVEV (reference sequence). As DNA, the CDR3 is TGTGCCAGCGGGGCAGGGCTATCTGGAAACACCATATATTTT. Translation gives CASGAGLSGNTIYF.

Regarding this clone: Other DNA sequences within the sample encode an identical CDR3. J is TRBJ1-2 and V is TRBV19; 8 bases align to TRBD1. CDR1 and CDR2 (germline): LNHDA, SQIVND (reference sequence). CDR3 length: 13 amino acids. With 6 bases clipped from V and 4 bases from J, the junction kept 4 bases outside the gene matches. The DNA for the CDR3 is TGTGCCAGTAGACCCGGGACAGGCTATGGCTACACCTTC. It specifies CASRPGTGYGYTF.

The chain links TRBV7-2 to TRBJ1-4, with D perhaps TRBD1 (5 bases). Germline V CDR1 and CDR2: SGHTA, FQGNSA. The CDR3 is 15 amino acids. Deletions cut 5 bases from V and 4 bases from J, with 14 bases between. CDR3 nucleotide sequence: TGTGCCAGCAGCGGGGGGGGAGGCAGTAATGAAAAACTGTTTTTT. As protein: CASSGGGGSNEKLFF.

The J gene is TRBJ2-1, the V gene TRBV19; unclear D gene. Germline lookup yields CDR1 LNHDA and CDR2 SQIVND (reference sequence). The CDR3 spans 15 residues. Trimming removed 2 bases at V and 0 bases at J, with 8 bases between. CDR3 nucleotide sequence: TGTGCCAGTAGTATATTTGGCAACTCCTACAATGAGCAGTTCTTC. Translated, it gives CASSIFGNSYNEQFF.

The chain carries TRBV27 and TRBJ2-7; 7 nucleotides line up with TRBD2. Germline V gene lookup returns CDR1 MNHEY and CDR2 SMNVEV (reference sequence). The CDR3 covers 15 residues. V shed 2 bases and J 2 bases; nucleotides not matched to a gene: 6. CDR3 DNA sequence: TGTGCCAGCAGTTTAGCCTCAGGGAGGGCCTACGAGCAGTACTTC. It encodes CASSLASGRAYEQYF.

The chain carries TRBV5-1 and TRBJ1-1; TRBD1 might be the D (6 bases). Trimming removed 0 bases at V and 4 bases at J, with 13 bases between. Per the germline V gene, CDR1 is SGHRS and CDR2 is YFSETQ. The CDR3 is 15 amino acids. CDR3 nucleotide sequence: TGCGCCAGCAGCTTGGCCCCGGAAGGGGGCACTGAAGCTTTCTTT. Translation: CASSLAPEGGTEAFF.

This clone showed up just once. The V and J genes are TRBV18 and TRBJ2-3; D is undetermined. The germline V gene encodes CDR1 KGHSH and CDR2 LQKENI. CDR3 length equals 13 residues. Between the trimmed V and J ends, which lost 3 bases and 6 bases, there was a span of 10 bases. The CDR3 region is CASSPSTADTQYF. The CDR3 DNA is TGTGCCAGCTCACCTTCAACAGCTGATACGCAGTATTTT.

This clone occurred a few times. V usage is TRBV6-1 and J usage is TRBJ1-5; 7 bases align to TRBD1. CDR1 is MNHNS, CDR2 SASEGT, per germline. After removal of 2 bases from V and 4 bases from J, the junction contained 2 bases not matched to a gene. The CDR3 length is 14 residues. Here the CDR3 DNA reads TGTGCCAGCAGTGAATACAGGGGTAATCAGCCCCAGCATTTT. Protein sequence: CASSEYRGNQPQHF.

The table lists this clone with a count of one. The chain uses TRBV5-6 and TRBJ1-4; the match to TRBD1 covers 7 bases. Germline assignment: CDR1 SGHDT and CDR2 YYEEEE. The V gene end was trimmed by 1 base and the J gene end by 7 bases; junction bases not matched to a gene: 4. The CDR3 has 14 amino acids. The CDR3 is CASSLLQGVEKLFF. The DNA of the CDR3 is TGTGCCAGCAGCTTGTTGCAGGGGGTTGAAAAACTGTTTTTT.

The V and J genes are TRBV6-5 and TRBJ2-1; possibly TRBD1 or TRBD2 for D (5 bases each). Germline V lookup: CDR1 MNHEY, CDR2 SVGAGI. Trimming shortened V by 7 bases and J by 0 bases, and 13 bases separated the two germline ends. The CDR3 is 15 residues long. The CDR3 nucleotides are TGTGCCAGCACGCGAGAGGGGAGCTCCTACAATGAGCAGTTCTTC. This codes for CASTREGSSYNEQFF.

The chain combines TRBV19 with TRBJ1-2; D is perhaps TRBD1 (5 bases). With 7 bases removed from V and 4 bases from J, the gap between germline ends came to 19 bases. The CDR3 contains 15 residues. Per germline, CDR1 LNHDA and CDR2 SQIVND (reference sequence). The CDR3 loop is CASTPEQGFGYGYTF. Here the CDR3 DNA reads TGTGCCAGTACCCCTGAGCAGGGTTTTGGCTATGGCTACACCTTC. The whole variable domain, remainder taken from reference TRBV19 and TRBJ1-2, is DGGITQSPKYLFRKEGQNVTLSCEQNLNHDAMYWYRQDPGQGLRLIYYSQIVNDFQKGDIAEGYSVSREKKESFPLTVTSAQKNPTAFYLCASTPEQGFGYGYTFGSGTRLTVV.

V gene TRBV30 combines with J gene TRBJ2-1; 12 nucleotides line up with TRBD2. The germline CDR1 and CDR2 sequences are GTSNPN and SVGIG (reference sequence). The CDR3 extends over 19 amino acids. Trimming at V came to 4 bases and at J to 6 bases, leaving 19 bases not matched to a gene. DNA of the CDR3: TGTGCCTGGATCCCACAAAGTCGACTAGCGGGAGTATCTCGCAATGAGCAGTTCTTC. Residues: CAWIPQSRLAGVSRNEQFF.

The chain uses TRBV7-2 and TRBJ2-2; TRBD1 matches at 8 bases. The CDR3 runs 13 residues. Trimming cost V 3 bases and J 6 bases; bases outside gene matches: 0. Germline CDR1 and CDR2: SGHTA and FQGNSA. This CDR3 is CASSLDRAGELFF. The CDR3 DNA follows: TGTGCCAGCAGCTTGGACAGGGCCGGGGAGCTGTTTTTT.

The CDR3 reads CASSAGVNNEQFF. CDR3 nucleotides: TGTGCCAGCAGCGCGGGGGTCAACAATGAGCAGTTCTTC. The V and J genes are TRBV6-1 and TRBJ2-1; 7 bases match TRBD2. CDR1 MNHNS and CDR2 SASEGT come from the germline V gene. The length of the CDR3 is 13 residues. Trimming removed 6 bases from V and 5 bases from J; junction bases left unmatched: 4.

The V and J genes are TRBV6-5 and TRBJ2-7; the match to TRBD1 covers 8 bases. V was clipped by 6 bases and J by 6 bases; unmatched bases: 4. CDR3 length: 12 amino acids. The V gene's germline CDR1 is MNHEY and CDR2 SVGAGI. Written as DNA, the CDR3 is TGTGCCAGCAGCGGACAGGGCGGCGAGCAGTACTTC. Amino acid sequence: CASSGQGGEQYF.

The chain carries TRBV6-5 and TRBJ2-1, with TRBD2 matching 7 bases. The junction had 11 bases not matched to a gene; V was cut back by 8 bases and J by 7 bases. From germline, CDR1 is MNHEY and CDR2 SVGAGI. The CDR3 has 14 amino acids. DNA of the CDR3: TGTGCCAGCGGATTGACTCAACTAGCGAATGAGCAGTTCTTC. Protein product: CASGLTQLANEQFF.

The rearrangement joins TRBV4-2 to TRBJ2-7; weak D call: TRBD2 (6 bases). V gave up 5 bases and J gave up 5 bases, with 19 bases separating them. The CDR3 totals 15 residues. Germline V gene data show CDR1 as LGHNA and CDR2 as YNFKEQ. Here the CDR3 DNA reads TGTGCCAGCAGCGACGGGGGTACCGGTTTCCACGAGCAGTACTTC. Amino acid sequence: CASSDGGTGFHEQYF.

This rearrangement joins TRBV6-1 to TRBJ2-1; maybe TRBD1 (6 bases). V dropped 7 bases and J dropped 10 bases, with 11 bases sitting between them. Germline loops: CDR1 MNHNS, CDR2 SASEGT. The CDR3 is 11 amino acids. CDR3 sequence reads: CASTTRGEQFF. The CDR3 region has the DNA TGTGCCAGCACTACTAGGGGGGAGCAGTTCTTC.

This clone came up once. For the CDR3, the DNA is TGTGCCAGCAGTTACCGACTGACAGGGACCTACAATGAGCAGTTCTTC. Encoded protein: CASSYRLTGTYNEQFF. The gene calls are TRBV6-5 and TRBJ2-1; 7 bases are shared with TRBD1. The J segment lost 2 bases and the V segment lost 2 bases, leaving 6 bases of the junction unmatched. The CDR3 runs 16 residues. CDR1 is MNHEY, CDR2 SVGAGI, per germline.

The chain joins TRBV7-2 to TRBJ2-7; TRBD2 is a possible D gene (6 bases). The CDR3 sequence is 14 residues long. V gave up 5 bases and J gave up 2 bases, with 13 bases separating them. CDR1 is SGHTA, CDR2 FQGNSA, per germline. The CDR3 sequence: CASSNSGGTYEQYF. The DNA for the CDR3 is TGTGCCAGCAGCAATAGCGGAGGGACCTACGAGCAGTACTTC.

V and J are TRBV19 and TRBJ2-4; 7 bases match TRBD1. The ends lost 4 bases at V and 1 base at J; junction bases unmatched: 1. This CDR3 spans 14 amino acids. Germline values: CDR1 LNHDA, CDR2 SQIVND (reference sequence). Here the CDR3 reads CASSKDRAKNIQYF. The CDR3, as DNA: TGTGCCAGTAGTAAGGACAGGGCCAAAAACATTCAGTACTTC.

The J gene is TRBJ1-2, the V gene TRBV29-1, with no clear D. Germline loops: CDR1 SQVTM, CDR2 ANQGSEA. V was pared by 0 bases and J by 4 bases, with 15 bases between. This CDR3 has 15 residues. The CDR3 bases are TGCAGCGTTGAAGAGGCGCAGCCCGGCTTCTATGGCTACACCTTC. It codes for CSVEEAQPGFYGYTF.

The chain has TRBV7-2 and TRBJ2-2; possibly TRBD1 or TRBD2 for D (5 bases each). CDR1 is SGHTA, CDR2 FQGNSA, per germline. This CDR3 contains 17 residues. The germline V and J ends were trimmed by 5 bases and 2 bases, with 18 bases remaining between them. CDR3 in DNA: TGTGCCAGCAGCCCCCCGGGTAAGGGGAGAAACACCGGGGAGCTGTTTTTT. This gives the protein CASSPPGKGRNTGELFF.

V is TRBV7-9 and J is TRBJ2-3; TRBD2 matches 8 bases. The CDR3 consists of 11 residues. CDR1 and CDR2 (germline): SEHNR, FQNEAQ (reference sequence). The V gene end was trimmed by 2 bases and the J gene end by 14 bases; junction bases not matched to a gene: 3. The CDR3, as DNA: TGTGCCAGCAGCTTAATAGGACTAGCGTATTTT. It translates to CASSLIGLAYF.